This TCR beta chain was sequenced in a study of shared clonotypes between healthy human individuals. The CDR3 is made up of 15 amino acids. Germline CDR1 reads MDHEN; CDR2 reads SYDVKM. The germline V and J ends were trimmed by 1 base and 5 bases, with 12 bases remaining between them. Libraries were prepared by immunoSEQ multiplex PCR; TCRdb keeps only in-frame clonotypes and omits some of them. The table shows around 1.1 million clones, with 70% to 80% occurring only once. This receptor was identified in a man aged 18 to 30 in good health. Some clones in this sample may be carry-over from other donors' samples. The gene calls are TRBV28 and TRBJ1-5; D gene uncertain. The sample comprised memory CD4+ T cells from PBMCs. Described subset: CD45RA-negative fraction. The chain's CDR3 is CASSLSSGGYQPQHF. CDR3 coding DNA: TGTGCCAGCAGTTTATCGTCAGGCGGATATCAGCCCCAGCATTTT.